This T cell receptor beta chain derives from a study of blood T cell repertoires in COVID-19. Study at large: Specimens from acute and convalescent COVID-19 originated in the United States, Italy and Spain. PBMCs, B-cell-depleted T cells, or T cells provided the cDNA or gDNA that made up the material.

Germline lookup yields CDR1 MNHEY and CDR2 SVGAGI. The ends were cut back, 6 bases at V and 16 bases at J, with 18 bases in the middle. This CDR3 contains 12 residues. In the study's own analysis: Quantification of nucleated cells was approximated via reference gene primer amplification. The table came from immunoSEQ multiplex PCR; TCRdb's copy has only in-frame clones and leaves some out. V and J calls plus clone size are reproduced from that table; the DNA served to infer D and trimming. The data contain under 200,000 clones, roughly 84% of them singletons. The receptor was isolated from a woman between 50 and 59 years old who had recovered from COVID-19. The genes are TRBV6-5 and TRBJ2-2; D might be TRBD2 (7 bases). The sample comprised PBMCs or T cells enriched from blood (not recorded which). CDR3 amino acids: CASRGGPHGEFF. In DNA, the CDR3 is TGTGCCAGCAGGGGGGGGCCCCACGGGGAGTTTTTT.